The rows below give T cell receptor beta chains drawn from one sample of a study of T cell responses to AZD1222 COVID-19 vaccine. Clones were sequenced by immunoSEQ multiplex PCR, and TCRdb holds only the in-frame ones, with some missing. Of roughly 120,000 clones in the sample, more than 80% are singletons; the top ten hold less than 5.5%. The material sequenced was peripheral blood, taken 28 days after the second AZD1222 dose. Receptors originate from an adult who received the AZD1222 COVID-19 vaccine. Both conserved end residues are part of each CDR3. A D gene is named only where the DNA matches it firmly. Size is stated for part of the rows, as once, few or many counts, or as a class when the clone is expanded.

size	J	D	V	DNA	CDR3
few	TRBJ1-1	.	TRBV7-2	TGTGCCAGCAGCTCCCGGGACAACCAGGGGGCTTTCTTT	CASSSRDNQGAFF
few	TRBJ2-3	.	TRBV7-2	TGTGCCAGCAGCTTAAGGGCTAGCGGCACAGATACGCAGTATTTT	CASSLRASGTDTQYF
.	TRBJ2-1	.	TRBV2	TGTGCCAGCAGAGAATGGACTCACAATGAGCAGTTCTTC	CASREWTHNEQFF
once	TRBJ2-7	TRBD1	TRBV7-2	TGTGCCAGCAGCTTTTTTTCCAGGGGGTCAGGCGAGCAGTACTTC	CASSFFSRGSGEQYF
.	TRBJ2-7	.	TRBV5-4	TGTGCCAGCAGCTCACCGACTGAAGCCTACGAGCAGTACTTC	CASSSPTEAYEQYF
.	TRBJ2-5	.	TRBV30	TGTGCCTGGAGTGTGGGGGGGGCTCAAGAGACCCAGTACTTC	CAWSVGGAQETQYF
.	TRBJ1-1	TRBD1	TRBV2	TGTGCCAGCAGTCGGACAGGGTACGCTGAAGCTTTCTTT	CASSRTGYAEAFF
.	TRBJ2-7	.	TRBV20-1	TGCAGTGCTAGTTCGGGGTCCTACGAGCAGTACTTC	CSASSGSYEQYF
.	TRBJ2-5	TRBD2	TRBV28	TGTGCCAGCACTCCCCCGGGACTAGCTGAGACCCAGTACTTC	CASTPPGLAETQYF
.	TRBJ1-4	.	TRBV3-1/TRBV3-2	TGTGCCAGCAGCCAGGGGACGGACAAAAAACTGTTTTTT	CASSQGTDKKLFF
.	TRBJ1-6	.	TRBV5-6	TGTGCCAGCAGCTTGGAGGAGACGGGTGGTTCACCCCTCCACTTT	CASSLEETGGSPLHF
.	TRBJ1-3	.	TRBV19	TGTGCCAGTAGTACCTTCCGGACCGAGGGGAGGGGAAACACCATATATTTT	CASSTFRTEGRGNTIYF
.	TRBJ2-1	TRBD2	TRBV7-2	TGTGCCAGCAGCCCTAGCGGGGGGGCCATCTACAATGAGCAGTTCTTC	CASSPSGGAIYNEQFF
.	TRBJ2-1	TRBD2	TRBV25-1	TGTGCCAGCAGTGAATGGGGTAGCGGGGGGTGGAATGAGCAGTTCTTC	CASSEWGSGGWNEQFF
.	TRBJ1-2	.	TRBV30	TGTGCCTGGAGCGGTGGGGGTGGCTATGGCTACACCTTC	CAWSGGGGYGYTF
.	TRBJ1-5	.	TRBV4-1	TGCGCCAGCAGCCCGGTTGGGGGGGGACGCAATCAGCCCCAGCATTTT	CASSPVGGGRNQPQHF
.	TRBJ2-7	TRBD2	TRBV5-4	TGTGCCAGCAGTACTAGCGGGGGGATCACCTACGAGCAGTACTTC	CASSTSGGITYEQYF
.	TRBJ1-5	.	TRBV28	TGTGCCGTAAGAACCGGGGTCGGTCAGCCCCAGCATTTT	CAVRTGVGQPQHF
.	TRBJ2-3	TRBD2	TRBV6-4	TGTGCCAGCAGAGCCGGACTAGCGGGGGGGGCAGATACGCAGTATTTT	CASRAGLAGGADTQYF
.	TRBJ2-7	.	TRBV5-1	TGCGCCAGCAGCTTGTACAGGGGGGGCCGGGAGCAGTACTTC	CASSLYRGGREQYF
.	TRBJ1-1	.	TRBV30	TGTGCCTGGCGCCCCCGGGTCGACTCGGCTTTCTTT	CAWRPRVDSAFF
.	TRBJ2-5	.	TRBV5-1	TGCGCCAGCAGCTTGTCTCAGGGTTTAGAGACCCAGTACTTC	CASSLSQGLETQYF
.	TRBJ2-2	TRBD1	TRBV7-2	TGTGCCAGCAGCTTCGGTGGGGACAGGGGGAAACACGGGGAGCTGTTTTTT	CASSFGGDRGKHGELFF
.	TRBJ2-7	TRBD1	TRBV11-1	TGTGCCAGCAGCTGGGACAGGGTGGGAGAGCAGTACTTC	CASSWDRVGEQYF
.	TRBJ1-5	TRBD1	TRBV6-5	TGTGCCAGCAGCCGACGGACAGGGAGCAATCAGCCCCAGCATTTT	CASSRRTGSNQPQHF
.	TRBJ2-7	.	TRBV5-1	TGCGCCAGCAGGGATTCAGTGGGGTACGAGCAGTACTTC	CASRDSVGYEQYF
.	TRBJ1-1	.	TRBV2	TGTGCCAGCAGTAGAGAGAACACTGAAGCTTTCTTT	CASSRENTEAFF
.	TRBJ1-1	.	TRBV30	TGTGCCTGGAGTAGTTCTAGGGGCACTGAAGCTTTCTTT	CAWSSSRGTEAFF
.	TRBJ1-6	TRBD1	TRBV3-1/TRBV3-2	TGTGCCAGCAGCCCCACCGGGACAGTTGATTCTAATTCACCCCTCCACTTT	CASSPTGTVDSNSPLHF
.	TRBJ1-3	.	TRBV19	TGTGCCAGTAGCAGGGACGAGTCTGGAAACACCATATATTTT	CASSRDESGNTIYF